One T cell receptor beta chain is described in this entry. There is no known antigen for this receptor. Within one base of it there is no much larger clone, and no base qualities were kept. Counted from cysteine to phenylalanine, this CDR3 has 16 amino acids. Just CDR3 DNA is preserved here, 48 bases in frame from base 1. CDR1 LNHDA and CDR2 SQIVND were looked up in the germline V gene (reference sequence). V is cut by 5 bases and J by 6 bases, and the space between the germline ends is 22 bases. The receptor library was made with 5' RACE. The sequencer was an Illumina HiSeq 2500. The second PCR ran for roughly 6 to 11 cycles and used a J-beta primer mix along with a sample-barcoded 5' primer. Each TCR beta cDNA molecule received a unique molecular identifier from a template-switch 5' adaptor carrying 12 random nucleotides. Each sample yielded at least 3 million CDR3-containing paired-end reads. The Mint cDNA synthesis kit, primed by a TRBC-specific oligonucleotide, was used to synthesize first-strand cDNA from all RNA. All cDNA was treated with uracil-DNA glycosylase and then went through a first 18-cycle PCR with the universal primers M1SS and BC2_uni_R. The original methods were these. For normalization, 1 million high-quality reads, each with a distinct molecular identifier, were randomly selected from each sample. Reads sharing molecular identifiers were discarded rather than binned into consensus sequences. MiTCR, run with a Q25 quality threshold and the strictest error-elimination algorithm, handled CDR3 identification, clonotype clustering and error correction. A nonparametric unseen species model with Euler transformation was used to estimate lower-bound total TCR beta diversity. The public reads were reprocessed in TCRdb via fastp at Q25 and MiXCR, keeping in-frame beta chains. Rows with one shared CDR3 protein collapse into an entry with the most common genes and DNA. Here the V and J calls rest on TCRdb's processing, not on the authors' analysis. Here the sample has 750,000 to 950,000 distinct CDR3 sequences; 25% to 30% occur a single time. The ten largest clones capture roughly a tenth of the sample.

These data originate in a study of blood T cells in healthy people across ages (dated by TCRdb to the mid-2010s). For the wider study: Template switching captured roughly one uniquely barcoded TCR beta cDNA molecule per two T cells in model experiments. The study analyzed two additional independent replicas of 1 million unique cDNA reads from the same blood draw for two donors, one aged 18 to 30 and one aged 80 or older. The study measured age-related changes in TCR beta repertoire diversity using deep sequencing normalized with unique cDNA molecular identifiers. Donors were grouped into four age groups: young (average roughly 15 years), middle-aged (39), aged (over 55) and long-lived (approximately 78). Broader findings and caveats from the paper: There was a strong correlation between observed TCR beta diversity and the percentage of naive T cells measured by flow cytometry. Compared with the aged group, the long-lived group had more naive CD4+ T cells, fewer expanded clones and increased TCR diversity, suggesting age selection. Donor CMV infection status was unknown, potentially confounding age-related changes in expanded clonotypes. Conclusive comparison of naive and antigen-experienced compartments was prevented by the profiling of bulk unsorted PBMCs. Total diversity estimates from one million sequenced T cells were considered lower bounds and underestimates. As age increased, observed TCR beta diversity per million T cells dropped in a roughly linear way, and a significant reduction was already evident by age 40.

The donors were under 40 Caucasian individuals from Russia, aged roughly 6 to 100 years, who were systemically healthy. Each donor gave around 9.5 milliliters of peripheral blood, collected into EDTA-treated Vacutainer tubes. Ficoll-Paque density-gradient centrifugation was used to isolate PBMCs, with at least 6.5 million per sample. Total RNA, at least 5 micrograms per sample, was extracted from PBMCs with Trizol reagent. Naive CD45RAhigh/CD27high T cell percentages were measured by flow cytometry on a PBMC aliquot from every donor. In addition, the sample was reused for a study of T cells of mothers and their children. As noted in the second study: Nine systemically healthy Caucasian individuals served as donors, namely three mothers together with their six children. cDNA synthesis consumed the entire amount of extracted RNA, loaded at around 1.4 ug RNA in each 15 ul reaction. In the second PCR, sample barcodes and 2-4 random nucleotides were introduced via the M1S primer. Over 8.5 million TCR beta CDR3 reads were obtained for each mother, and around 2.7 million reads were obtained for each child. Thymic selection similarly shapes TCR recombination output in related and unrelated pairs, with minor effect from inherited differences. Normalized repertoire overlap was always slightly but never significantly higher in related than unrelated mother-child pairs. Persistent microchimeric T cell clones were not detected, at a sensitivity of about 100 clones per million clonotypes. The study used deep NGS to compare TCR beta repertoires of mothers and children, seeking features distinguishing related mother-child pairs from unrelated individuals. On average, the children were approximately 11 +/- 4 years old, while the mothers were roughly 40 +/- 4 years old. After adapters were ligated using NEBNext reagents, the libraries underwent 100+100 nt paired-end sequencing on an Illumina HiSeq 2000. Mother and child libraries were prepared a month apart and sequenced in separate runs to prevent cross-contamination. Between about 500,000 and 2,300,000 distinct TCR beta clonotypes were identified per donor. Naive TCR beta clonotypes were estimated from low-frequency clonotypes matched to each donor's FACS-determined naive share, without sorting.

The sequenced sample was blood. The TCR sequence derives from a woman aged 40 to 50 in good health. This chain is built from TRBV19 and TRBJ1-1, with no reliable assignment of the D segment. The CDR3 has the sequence CASSPVGIGLAAEAFF. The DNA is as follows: TGTGCCAGTAGTCCTGTAGGGATCGGGCTGGCCGCTGAAGCTTTCTTT. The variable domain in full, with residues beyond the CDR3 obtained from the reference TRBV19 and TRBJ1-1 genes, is DGGITQSPKYLFRKEGQNVTLSCEQNLNHDAMYWYRQDPGQGLRLIYYSQIVNDFQKGDIAEGYSVSREKKESFPLTVTSAQKNPTAFYLCASSPVGIGLAAEAFFGQGTRLTVV.